The next 21 T cell receptor beta chains were all read from a single sample in a study of cytomegalovirus exposure and HLA in healthy donors. The PCR contained 60 Vbeta and 13 Jbeta primers. The assay was immunoSEQ multiplex PCR, and TCRdb's table has in-frame clones only and misses some. The sample lists over 150,000 clones, around 67% seen once, with 3% to 3.5% in the top ten. Sequencing was performed on PBMCs. These receptors all come from a woman aged 25 to 39 in good health and CMV-seropositive.

The CDR3: CASSESRLAGAGYEQFF. CDR3 in DNA: TGCGCCAGCAGTGAGTCGAGGCTAGCGGGAGCGGGGTATGAGCAGTTCTTC. The rearrangement uses TRBV10-1 and TRBJ2-1, with 10 bases matching TRBD2. This CDR3 is built from 17 residues. In germline, CDR1 is WNHNN, CDR2 SYGVQD (reference sequence). Germline trimming cut 0 bases from V and 8 bases from J; bases unmatched to any gene: 10.

This chain connects TRBV13 to TRBJ2-7; TRBD2 aligns across 9 bases. This CDR3 spans 16 amino acids. CDR1 is PRHDT and CDR2 is FYEKMQ in the germline V gene (reference sequence). V lost 5 bases and J lost 0; bases outside the gene matches: 8. The CDR3 nucleotides are TGTGCCAGCAGCCTCACTAGCGGGCCTCTCTCCTACGAGCAGTACTTC. Amino acid sequence: CASSLTSGPLSYEQYF.

CDR3 sequence: CASSLQGRRADTQYF. CDR3 bases: TGTGCCAGCAGTTTACAGGGCAGACGGGCAGATACGCAGTATTTT. V usage is TRBV27 and J usage is TRBJ2-3; possible D gene TRBD1, 5 bases. V was shortened by 2 bases and J by 4 bases, with 13 bases between the two germline ends. Looked up from germline, CDR1 is MNHEY and CDR2 is SMNVEV (reference sequence). The CDR3 has 15 residues.

J is TRBJ2-1 and V is TRBV27, with 14 nucleotides matching TRBD2. The CDR3 spans 16 residues. V was pared by 1 base and J by 9 bases, with 5 bases of the junction left unmatched. Germline V gives CDR1 MNHEY, CDR2 SMNVEV (reference sequence). CDR3 coding DNA: TGTGCCAGCAGTTTATTCGGGACTAGCGGGAGTTTTGAGCAGTTCTTC. It codes for CASSLFGTSGSFEQFF.

Only a few counts were recorded for this clone. The junction differs from germline at one of its ends, possibly a read error. This sample includes further DNA sequences coding for the same CDR3. V is TRBV7-7 and J is TRBJ2-5; D gene unclear. CDR1 is SSHAT and CDR2 is FNYEAQ in the germline V gene (reference sequence). The CDR3 length is 13 residues. The CDR3 protein is CASSLEREETQYF. DNA for the CDR3: TGTGCTAGCAGCTTAGAAAGAGAAGAGACCCAGTACTTC.

Remarks on this clone: An end of the junction differs from the germline gene, which may be a read error. The chain is built from TRBV7-9 and TRBJ2-3; the match to TRBD2 covers 9 bases. Germline CDR1 and CDR2: SEHNR and FQNEAQ (reference sequence). The CDR3 runs 16 residues. In DNA, the CDR3 is TGTTCCAGCAGCCTCTCGGTCGCGGGAGGGCCAGATACGCAGTATTTT. Amino acids: CSSSLSVAGGPDTQYF.

V and J are TRBV29-1 and TRBJ2-2; D is perhaps TRBD1 (6 bases). Trimming pared 5 bases from V and 4 bases from J, leaving 8 bases between. CDR1 and CDR2 from the germline V gene are SQVTM and ANQGSEA. The length of the CDR3 is 12 residues. The CDR3 DNA is TGCAGCGTTACAGGGTCCACCGGGGAGCTGTTTTTT. As protein: CSVTGSTGELFF.

The CDR3 protein is CASSSNPDREPYNEQFF. The CDR3 DNA reads as TGTGCCAGTAGTTCCAATCCCGACAGGGAACCCTACAATGAGCAGTTCTTC. The chain links TRBV19 to TRBJ2-1, with TRBD1 matching 7 bases. This CDR3 is built from 17 residues. After removal of 5 bases from V and 2 bases from J, the junction contained 12 bases not matched to a gene. Germline assignment: CDR1 LNHDA and CDR2 SQIVND (reference sequence).

Of note for this clone: At one of its ends the junction is not consistent with the germline gene, which may arise from a read error. This chain uses TRBV7-7 with TRBJ2-5; D is possibly TRBD1 (6 bases). There are 13 residues in the CDR3. Germline CDR1 is SSHAT and CDR2 is FNYEAQ (reference sequence). The CDR3 region is CASSTRDKETQYF. The CDR3, as DNA: TGTGCTAGCAGCACAAGGGACAAGGAGACCCAGTACTTC.

This chain connects TRBV10-3 to TRBJ2-1; D gene unclear. The CDR3 consists of 12 residues. Germline CDR1 ENHRY, CDR2 SYGVKD. The V end lost 5 bases, the J end lost 7 bases, and 9 bases lay between the germline ends. The chain's CDR3 is CAISPRWNEQFF. CDR3 DNA sequence: TGTGCCATCAGTCCCCGGTGGAATGAGCAGTTCTTC.

The gene calls are TRBV13 and TRBJ1-4; TRBD1 matches at 10 bases. The CDR3 is 18 amino acids. V dropped 3 bases and J dropped 4; count of bases not matched to a gene: 11. Germline V lookup: CDR1 PRHDT, CDR2 FYEKMQ (reference sequence). The CDR3 DNA reads TGTGCCAGCAGCTTCAAGACAGGGGGCGAGACTGTTAATGAAAAACTGTTTTTT. Encoded protein: CASSFKTGGETVNEKLFF.

J is TRBJ2-5 and V is TRBV6-6; no reliable D call. The CDR3 consists of 13 residues. Between the trimmed V and J ends, which lost 5 bases and 5 bases, there was a span of 12 bases. Per germline, CDR1 MNHNY and CDR2 SVGAGI (reference sequence). The CDR3 reads CASSQDSGETQYF. CDR3 in DNA: TGTGCCAGCAGTCAAGATTCCGGGGAGACCCAGTACTTC.

This sequence joins TRBV11-2 and TRBJ2-2; the D is unclear. Per the germline V gene, CDR1 is SGHAT and CDR2 is FQNNGV. The CDR3 length is 13 residues. Trimming removed 5 bases from V and 6 bases from J, with 10 bases in between. The CDR3 reads CASSLSYAGELFF. The DNA for the CDR3 is TGTGCCAGCAGCCTCTCCTACGCCGGGGAGCTGTTTTTT.

The rearrangement links TRBV29-1 to TRBJ2-5; tentative D call: TRBD2 (6 bases). Gene TRBJ2-7 matches the end of the DNA better, so the J call may be wrong. CDR1 and CDR2 from the germline V gene are SQVTM and ANQGSEA. The CDR3 runs 13 residues. The CDR3 DNA follows: TGCAGCGTTCCACGGGAGAACTCCTACGAGCAGTACTTC. This translates into CSVPRENSYEQYF.

The chain couples TRBV18 to TRBJ2-5; 7 bases are shared with TRBD2. V was clipped by 3 bases and J by 5 bases; unmatched bases: 3. This CDR3 has 13 residues. Germline assignment: CDR1 KGHSH and CDR2 LQKENI. The CDR3 DNA reads TGTGCCAGCTCACCCCTGGGGGGGGAGACCCAGTACTTC. The encoded protein is CASSPLGGETQYF.

This clone was counted once. The chain employs TRBV5-1 and TRBJ2-3, with TRBD2 as a possible D gene (5 bases). Trimming took off 4 bases at V and 5 bases at J, with 17 bases between the two ends. This CDR3 spans 15 amino acids. CDR1 and CDR2 (germline): SGHRS, YFSETQ. This CDR3 is CASSPGYSSGDTQYF. In nucleotides, the CDR3 is TGCGCCAGCAGCCCGGGGTACAGCTCGGGAGATACGCAGTATTTT.

The chain links TRBV27 to TRBJ2-1; 9 bases match TRBD1. The trim removed 5 bases at V and 10 bases at J, leaving 12 bases unmatched. This CDR3 contains 15 residues. The germline V gene has CDR1 MNHEY and CDR2 SMNVEV (reference sequence). The CDR3 here is CASSPPGQGLREQFF. As DNA, the CDR3 is TGTGCCAGCAGTCCACCGGGACAGGGACTTAGAGAGCAGTTCTTC.

This clone appeared a single time. The rearrangement uses TRBV4-1 and TRBJ1-4; 8 bases map to TRBD1. The V gene's germline CDR1 is MGHRA and CDR2 YSYEKL. V lost 2 bases, J lost 8 bases, and 7 bases stayed unmatched. The CDR3 spans 15 residues. In nucleotides, the CDR3 is TGCGCCAGCAGCCAAACGGACAGGGATTTCGAAAAACTGTTTTTT. This encodes CASSQTDRDFEKLFF.

The chain carries TRBV7-9 and TRBJ1-1, with D maybe TRBD1 (5 bases). Trimming removed 7 bases from V and 8 bases from J, with 14 bases in between. CDR3 size: 12 residues. In germline, CDR1 is SEHNR, CDR2 FQNEAQ (reference sequence). The CDR3 here is CASKSGHREAFF. The CDR3 coding sequence is TGTGCCAGCAAATCCGGACATAGGGAAGCTTTCTTT. Full variable domain (outside the CDR3, taken from reference TRBV7-9 and TRBJ1-1): DTGVSQNPRHKITKRGQNVTFRCDPISEHNRLYWYRQTLGQGPEFLTYFQNEAQLEKSRLLSDRFSAERPKGSFSTLEIQRTEQGDSAMYLCASKSGHREAFFGQGTRLTVV.

Worth noting for this clone: This sample also contains other DNA sequences that code for the same CDR3. J is TRBJ1-4 and V is TRBV4-2, with 10 nucleotides matching TRBD1. The J segment lost 5 bases and the V segment lost 1 base, leaving 4 bases of the junction unmatched. In germline, CDR1 is LGHNA, CDR2 YNFKEQ. This CDR3 region has 16 residues. In DNA, the CDR3 is TGTGCCAGCAGCCAAGCTGGGGGACAGGGGAATGAAAAACTGTTTTTT. Protein: CASSQAGGQGNEKLFF.

The sample holds a few counts of this clone. The CDR3 sequence is CASRTGASGNTIYF. CDR3 in DNA: TGTGCCAGCAGGACAGGGGCCTCTGGAAACACCATATATTTT. The chain couples TRBV5-6 to TRBJ1-3; 8 bases are a match to TRBD1. The junction had 1 base not matched to a gene; V was cut back by 5 bases and J by 0 bases. The germline gives CDR1 SGHDT, CDR2 YYEEEE. The CDR3 sequence is 14 residues long.